This is a list of T cell receptor beta chains from one sample in a study of Graves' ophthalmopathy and Graves' hyperthyroidism. TCRdb itself ran the multiplex PCR reads through MiXCR, one entry per CDR3 protein. The sample lists roughly 400,000 distinct CDR3 sequences, 15% to 19% occurring once. Material for sequencing was peripheral blood. The receptors were gathered from a woman under 30 with stable Graves' hyperthyroidism. CDR3s include the opening cysteine and the closing phenylalanine or tryptophan. Each record gives: clone size, J gene, V gene, D gene, CDR3 protein, CDR3 DNA. The D gene is left open where the match is weak. Not all rows give a size; the values are once, few, many and, for expanded clones, a class.

clone_size: many
j_call: TRBJ2-5
v_call: TRBV5-6
d_call: .
cdr3_aa: CASSFQGNGETQYF
cdr3_nt: TGTGCCAGCAGCTTTCAGGGAAACGGGGAGACCCAGTACTTC

clone_size: many
j_call: TRBJ2-5
v_call: TRBV9
d_call: TRBD2
cdr3_aa: CASSARGGTQYF
cdr3_nt: TGTGCCAGCAGCGCACGGGGGGGGACCCAGTACTTC

clone_size: many
j_call: TRBJ2-6
v_call: TRBV6-5
d_call: .
cdr3_aa: CASSSPGLNSGANVLTF
cdr3_nt: TGTGCCAGCAGTTCCCCGGGACTGAACTCTGGGGCCAACGTCCTGACTTTC

clone_size: many
j_call: TRBJ2-5
v_call: TRBV10-3
d_call: TRBD1
cdr3_aa: CAISESPRGLGETQYF
cdr3_nt: TGTGCCATCAGTGAGTCCCCCAGGGGGCTAGGGGAGACCCAGTACTTC

clone_size: many
j_call: TRBJ2-5
v_call: TRBV12-3/TRBV12-4
d_call: .
cdr3_aa: CASSLRAGETQYF
cdr3_nt: TGTGCCAGCAGTTTAAGAGCTGGGGAGACCCAGTACTTC

clone_size: .
j_call: TRBJ1-2
v_call: TRBV6-1
d_call: .
cdr3_aa: CASSEFANYGYTF
cdr3_nt: TGTGCCAGCAGTGAATTTGCTAACTATGGCTACACCTTC

clone_size: many
j_call: TRBJ2-7
v_call: TRBV2
d_call: .
cdr3_aa: CASRDSYYEQYF
cdr3_nt: TGTGCCAGCAGGGACAGCTATTACGAGCAGTACTTC

clone_size: many
j_call: TRBJ1-5
v_call: TRBV6-9
d_call: TRBD1
cdr3_aa: CASRYSTGTGAARRYNQPQHF
cdr3_nt: TGTGCCAGCAGGTATTCGACCGGGACAGGGGCCGCGAGGAGATACAATCAGCCCCAGCATTTT

clone_size: .
j_call: TRBJ2-5
v_call: TRBV20-1
d_call: .
cdr3_aa: CSARTGSQETQYF
cdr3_nt: TGCAGTGCTAGAACTGGGAGCCAAGAGACCCAGTACTTC

clone_size: .
j_call: TRBJ2-7
v_call: TRBV6-1
d_call: .
cdr3_aa: CASTGFAYEQYF
cdr3_nt: TGTGCCAGCACTGGCTTCGCCTACGAGCAGTACTTC

clone_size: few
j_call: TRBJ1-2
v_call: TRBV24-1
d_call: .
cdr3_aa: CATSEFGRDYGYTF
cdr3_nt: TGTGCCACCAGTGAATTCGGTCGGGACTATGGCTACACCTTC

clone_size: many
j_call: TRBJ1-2
v_call: TRBV7-9
d_call: .
cdr3_aa: CASSWSPRRNYGYTF
cdr3_nt: TGTGCCAGCAGCTGGAGCCCCAGGAGGAACTATGGCTACACCTTC

clone_size: .
j_call: TRBJ1-2
v_call: TRBV12-3/TRBV12-4
d_call: .
cdr3_aa: CASSLYREAYGYTF
cdr3_nt: TGTGCCAGCAGTTTATACCGGGAGGCCTATGGCTACACCTTC

clone_size: once
j_call: TRBJ1-2
v_call: TRBV12-3/TRBV12-4
d_call: .
cdr3_aa: CASRQGSAIGYTF
cdr3_nt: TGTGCCAGCAGGCAGGGGAGCGCGATTGGCTACACCTTC

clone_size: .
j_call: TRBJ2-7
v_call: TRBV19
d_call: TRBD1
cdr3_aa: CASSRLRGPGEQYF
cdr3_nt: TGTGCCAGTAGTAGACTTAGGGGGCCCGGCGAGCAGTACTTC

clone_size: .
j_call: TRBJ2-7
v_call: TRBV12-3/TRBV12-4
d_call: TRBD2
cdr3_aa: CASSTSGGEYEQYF
cdr3_nt: TGTGCCAGCAGTACTAGCGGGGGGGAGTACGAGCAGTACTTC

clone_size: many
j_call: TRBJ1-1
v_call: TRBV27
d_call: .
cdr3_aa: CASSFGIGPNTEAFF
cdr3_nt: TGTGCCAGCAGTTTCGGTATCGGCCCTAACACTGAAGCTTTCTTT

clone_size: many
j_call: TRBJ2-5
v_call: TRBV6-5
d_call: TRBD1
cdr3_aa: CASGTGGRETQYF
cdr3_nt: TGTGCCAGTGGGACAGGGGGCAGAGAGACCCAGTACTTC

clone_size: many
j_call: TRBJ1-1
v_call: TRBV6-1
d_call: TRBD1
cdr3_aa: CASMPWTGPNTEAFF
cdr3_nt: TGTGCCAGCATGCCCTGGACAGGGCCGAACACTGAAGCTTTCTTT

clone_size: .
j_call: TRBJ2-7
v_call: TRBV23-1
d_call: TRBD2
cdr3_aa: CASSHKDSSGGMFTYEQYF
cdr3_nt: TGCGCCAGCAGTCACAAGGATTCCAGCGGGGGGATGTTTACGTACGAGCAGTACTTC

clone_size: many
j_call: TRBJ2-5
v_call: TRBV6-1
d_call: TRBD1
cdr3_aa: CASRRQGQETQYF
cdr3_nt: TGTGCCAGCAGGAGACAGGGCCAAGAGACCCAGTACTTC

clone_size: many
j_call: TRBJ2-7
v_call: TRBV11-2
d_call: .
cdr3_aa: CASSSTGTYEQYF
cdr3_nt: TGTGCCAGCAGCTCGACCGGTACCTACGAGCAGTACTTC

clone_size: many
j_call: TRBJ1-2
v_call: TRBV4-1
d_call: .
cdr3_aa: CASSQGRSYTF
cdr3_nt: TGCGCCAGCAGCCAAGGAAGGAGCTACACCTTC

clone_size: many
j_call: TRBJ2-5
v_call: TRBV18
d_call: .
cdr3_aa: CASSPLRGGETQYF
cdr3_nt: TGTGCCAGCTCACCATTGAGGGGCGGGGAGACCCAGTACTTC

clone_size: many
j_call: TRBJ2-2
v_call: TRBV19
d_call: TRBD1
cdr3_aa: CASSIQGAGTGELFF
cdr3_nt: TGTGCCAGTAGTATACAGGGGGCGGGCACCGGGGAGCTGTTTTTT

clone_size: many
j_call: TRBJ2-2
v_call: TRBV5-1
d_call: .
cdr3_aa: CASKEWDTGELFF
cdr3_nt: TGCGCCAGCAAGGAGTGGGACACCGGGGAGCTGTTTTTT